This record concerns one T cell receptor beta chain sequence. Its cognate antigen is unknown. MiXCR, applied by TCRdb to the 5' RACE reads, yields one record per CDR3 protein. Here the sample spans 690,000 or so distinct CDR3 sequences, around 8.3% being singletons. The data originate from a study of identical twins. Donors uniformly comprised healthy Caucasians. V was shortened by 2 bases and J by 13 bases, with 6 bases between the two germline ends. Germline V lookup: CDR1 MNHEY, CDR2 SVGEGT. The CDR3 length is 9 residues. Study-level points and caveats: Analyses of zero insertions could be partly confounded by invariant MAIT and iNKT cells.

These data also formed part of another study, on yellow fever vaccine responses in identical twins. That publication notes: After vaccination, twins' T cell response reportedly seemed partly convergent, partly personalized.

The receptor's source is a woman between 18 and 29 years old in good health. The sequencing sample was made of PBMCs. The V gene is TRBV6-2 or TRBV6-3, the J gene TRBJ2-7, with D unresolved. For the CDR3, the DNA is TGTGCCAGCAGTTACCCGTCTTACTTC. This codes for CASSYPSYF.